The next 18 T cell receptor delta chains were all read from a single sample in a study of gamma-delta T cells after stem cell transplantation. TCRdb redid the clone calls on the RT-PCR reads with CATT. Counted here are hundreds of delta-chain clones, 0.9% to 1.5% occurring once; the ten biggest clones make up 43%. Sequencing was carried out using gamma-delta T cells. These receptors all come from a human donor. It is not recorded whose cells these are; they may come from a transplant donor.

This clone has a handful of counts. In the same sample, other DNA sequences code for this CDR3. The chain has TRDV1 and TRDJ1; TRDD2 might be the D (5 bases). CDR3 length equals 17 residues. With 0 bases removed from V and 7 bases from J, the gap between germline ends came to 21 bases. Germline CDR1 TSWWSYY, CDR2 QGS. CDR3 in DNA: TGTGCTCTTGGGGAACTCGTCCTAGGGGTCCTCCGTGGTAAACTCATCTTT. Translating gives CALGELVLGVLRGKLIF.

This clone showed up just a few times. TCRdb lists the protein of a much larger clone for this DNA, which differs at residue 7, so this is likely a read error; the protein given here is translated from the DNA itself. V usage is TRDV2 and J usage is TRDJ1; 7 bases agree with TRDD3. J lost 0 bases, V lost 0 bases, and 9 bases had no gene match. The CDR3 sequence is 17 residues long. Germline V gene data show CDR1 as GEAIGNYY and CDR2 as EKD. CDR3 loop: CACDTVQALGDTDKLIF. CDR3 sequence (DNA): TGTGCCTGTGACACCGTCCAAGCTCTGGGGGACACCGATAAACTCATCTTT.

Comment on this clone: TCRdb has a much larger clone's protein, which differs at residue 4 from the translation of this DNA, likely because of a read error; what is shown is the protein translated from the DNA. The rearrangement joins TRDV2 to TRDJ1; 10 bases are shared with TRDD3. The germline CDR1 and CDR2 sequences are GEAIGNYY and EKD. The CDR3 is made up of 15 amino acids. The junction had 6 bases not matched to a gene; V was cut back by 5 bases and J by 1 base. The CDR3 spells CACGVWGISTDKLIF. DNA for the CDR3: TGTGCCTGTGGCGTCTGGGGGATAAGCACCGATAAACTCATCTTT.

This clone occurred a few times. The protein given by TCRdb reflects a much larger clone and differs at residue 5 from this DNA's translation, likely from a read error; the protein shown is the DNA's translation. The gene calls are TRDV2 and TRDJ3, with TRDD3 matching over 10 bases. Germline CDR1 is GEAIGNYY and CDR2 is EKD. This CDR3 contains 18 residues. V trimming: 3 bases; J trimming: 0 bases; junction bases outside the gene matches: 4. The CDR3 region has the DNA TGTGCCTGTGACGCCGGGGGATACGACTCCTGGGACACCCGACAGATGTTTTTC. It specifies CACDAGGYDSWDTRQMFF.

About this clone: A single base separates this from a much larger clone, so it may be a read error. The genes are TRDV2 and TRDJ2; 10 bases align to TRDD3. The trim removed 5 bases at V and 5 bases at J, leaving 7 bases unmatched. The CDR3 totals 15 residues. Germline V gene sequence: CDR1 GEAIGNYY, CDR2 EKD. The CDR3 DNA follows: TGTGCCTGTGGCGGCGTACTGGGGGATACAGCACAACTCTTCTTT. Translated: CACGGVLGDTAQLFF.

Of note for this clone: Since a much larger clone is just one base distant, this may be a read error. The CDR3 coding sequence is TGTGCTTTTGGGGATGGTGTGATTAAGCGTTACTGGGGGATAATCGATAAACTCATCTTT. Translation gives CAFGDGVIKRYWGIIDKLIF. The chain recombines TRDV1 with TRDJ1; 11 nucleotides agree with TRDD3. The CDR3 has 20 amino acids. CDR1 is TSWWSYY and CDR2 is QGS in the germline V gene.

In its sample, this clone ranks as large (0.1 to 1%). Other DNA sequences in this sample translate to the same CDR3. The V and J genes are TRDV2 and TRDJ1, with 8 bases that match TRDD3. The germline V gene has CDR1 GEAIGNYY and CDR2 EKD. The V segment lost 1 base and the J segment 0 bases; nucleotides outside the gene matches: 12. This CDR3 has 18 amino acids. The DNA for the CDR3 is TGTGCCTGTGACACGTTGGTTACTGGGGGCCAGTACACCGATAAACTCATCTTT. The encoded protein is CACDTLVTGGQYTDKLIF.

This clone came up a few times. TCRdb has a much larger clone's protein, which differs at residue 9 from the translation of this DNA, likely because of a read error; what is shown is the protein translated from the DNA. This sequence joins TRDV2 and TRDJ1; TRDD3 agrees at 7 bases. V shed 3 bases, J shed 1 base, and the junction held 13 bases outside the gene matches. The CDR3 contains 17 residues. Per the germline V gene, CDR1 is GEAIGNYY and CDR2 is EKD. CDR3 DNA sequence: TGTGCCTGTGACCCTGTTACTGGGGTATCCCCCACCGATAAACTCATCTTT. Protein sequence: CACDPVTGVSPTDKLIF.

This clone has only a few counts. TCRdb records a much larger clone's protein for this DNA, with a difference at residue 9 that likely arises from a read error; the protein given is the translation of the DNA. The chain combines TRDV2 with TRDJ1; D might be TRDD1 (5 bases). The V and J ends lost 0 bases and 0 bases respectively, with 28 bases between them. The length of the CDR3 is 21 residues. Germline CDR1 and CDR2: GEAIGNYY and EKD. The CDR3 sequence is CACDTLPVDSGWKRHTDKLIF. The CDR3 DNA reads as TGTGCCTGTGACACCCTCCCCGTTGATAGTGGGTGGAAACGCCACACCGATAAACTCATCTTT.

Sample share makes this clone large (0.1 to 1%). This chain links TRDV2 with TRDJ1, with 12 bases aligning to TRDD3. J gave up 3 bases and V 3 bases, and 13 bases lay outside the gene matches. CDR1 and CDR2 (germline): GEAIGNYY, EKD. CDR3 length equals 18 residues. The CDR3 nucleotides are TGTGCCTGTGACGGCCTGACCCGCTGGGGGATACGATCCGATAAACTCATCTTT. This gives the protein CACDGLTRWGIRSDKLIF.

This clone is large in the sample. Other DNA sequences in this sample translate to the same CDR3. In DNA form, the CDR3 reads TGTGCCTGTGACACCGTTGGGTCGAAAGGTGGTAAACTCATCTTT. This codes for CACDTVGSKGGKLIF. The chain couples TRDV2 to TRDJ1; D is uncertain. Between the trimmed V and J ends, which lost 0 bases and 7 bases, there was a span of 17 bases. The CDR3 covers 15 residues. CDR1 is GEAIGNYY and CDR2 is EKD in the germline V gene.

In this sample, this clone turned up a few times. This sequence is one base from a far larger clone and is likely a read error. Distinct nucleotide sequences in the sample also encode this CDR3. The chain carries TRDV2 and TRDJ1, with 7 positions matching TRDD3. The CDR3 extends over 17 amino acids. Germline lookup yields CDR1 GEAIGNYY and CDR2 EKD. The V segment lost 3 bases and the J segment 1 base; nucleotides outside the gene matches: 13. In nucleotides, the CDR3 is TGTGCCTGTGACCCTGTTACCGGGGGATCCCCCACCGATAAACTCATCTTT. This codes for CACDPVTGGSPTDKLIF.

A remark on this clone: A single base is all that separates this from a far larger clone, so a read error is likely. At the DNA level, this CDR3 is encoded by other sequences in the same sample as well. This rearrangement joins TRDV2 to TRDJ1; TRDD3 matches at 9 bases. CDR1 is GEAIGNYY and CDR2 is EKD in the germline V gene. The CDR3 consists of 18 residues. The CDR3 sequence: CACDTIPTGGLYTDKLIF. CDR3 coding DNA: TGTGCCTGCGACACCATACCTACTGGGGGACTGTACACCGATAAACTCATCTTT.

This clone was recorded a few times. The V gene is TRDV2, the J gene TRDJ1; D not certain. The CDR3 has 15 amino acids. CDR1 is GEAIGNYY and CDR2 is EKD in the germline V gene. V was pared by 3 bases and J by 1 base, with 14 bases between. The CDR3 DNA reads as TGTGCCTGTGACGCCGTCGGGGTTCTCACCGATAAACTCATCTTT. It encodes CACDAVGVLTDKLIF.

By share, this clone counts as medium-sized. A read error may explain this, as a much larger clone is one base away. The chain combines TRDV2 with TRDJ1, with 10 bases aligning to TRDD3. V lost 3 bases and J lost 1; bases outside the gene matches: 10. CDR1 and CDR2 (germline): GEAIGNYY, EKD. CDR3 length: 17 residues. CDR3 coding DNA: TGTGCCTGTGACCCTGCTACTGGGGGATCCCCCACCGATAAACTCATCTTT. It translates to CACDPATGGSPTDKLIF.

This clone is large within its sample. The rearrangement links TRDV2 to TRDJ1, with 8 bases aligning to TRDD3. The germline CDR1 and CDR2 sequences are GEAIGNYY and EKD. CDR3 length: 18 amino acids. J lost 0 bases, V lost 2 bases, and 13 bases had no gene match. In DNA form, the CDR3 reads TGTGCCTGTGACAGTGTACTGGGGGCTGATACCTACACCGATAAACTCATCTTT. Protein: CACDSVLGADTYTDKLIF.

This clone showed up just a few times. Given a much more abundant clone one base away, this may be a read error. The same CDR3 is also encoded by other DNA sequences in this sample. The chain is built from TRDV2 and TRDJ1; D perhaps matches TRDD3 (5 bases). V shed 3 bases and J shed 0 bases, with 22 bases lying between them. Germline V gives CDR1 GEAIGNYY, CDR2 EKD. The CDR3 spans 18 residues. This CDR3 reads CACDSVMGTPGDTDKLIF. CDR3 nucleotide sequence: TGTGCCTGTGACTCCGTTATGGGGACACCAGGGGACACCGATAAACTCATCTTT.

A word on this clone: A single base separates this from a much larger clone, so it may be a read error. The identical CDR3 is also encoded by other nucleotide sequences in the sample. This chain links TRDV2 with TRDJ3, with 13 positions matching TRDD3. This CDR3 has 19 amino acids. In germline, CDR1 is GEAIGNYY, CDR2 EKD. CDR3 sequence: CACDSTGGYEHWDTRQMFF. The CDR3 DNA sequence: TGTGCCTGCGACAGTACTGGGGGATACGAGCACTGGGACACCCGACAGATGTTTTTC.